This T cell receptor (beta chain) was profiled in a study of identifying expanded T cells in peripheral blood. Study findings and constraints: Variance in clone template counts between approximately two-week samples significantly increased with total template count across all healthy donors. About 1.2 clones differed between technical replicates, versus approximately 17 and 20 over time.

On this clone: The antigen remains unidentified.

The CDR3 length is 14 residues. V lost 3 bases, J lost 5 bases, and 3 bases stayed unmatched. Germline values: CDR1 SGDLS, CDR2 YYNGEE. Sequenced by immunoSEQ multiplex PCR; TCRdb stores in-frame clones only, minus some. The sample has some 120,000 clones; 84% are singletons. The genes are TRBV9 and TRBJ2-2; 8 bases line up with TRBD1. The sequencing input was blood. The receptor was isolated from a person aged 18 to 69 in good health. CDR3 coding DNA: TGTGCCAGCAGCGGACAGGGGAGAACCGGGGAGCTGTTTTTT. It specifies CASSGQGRTGELFF. The variable domain in full, with the rest retrieved from reference TRBV9 and TRBJ2-2, is DSGVTQTPKHLITATGQRVTLRCSPRSGDLSVYWYQQSLDQGLQFLIQYYNGEERAKGNILERFSAQQFPDLHSELNLSSLELGDSALYFCASSGQGRTGELFFGEGSRLTVL.